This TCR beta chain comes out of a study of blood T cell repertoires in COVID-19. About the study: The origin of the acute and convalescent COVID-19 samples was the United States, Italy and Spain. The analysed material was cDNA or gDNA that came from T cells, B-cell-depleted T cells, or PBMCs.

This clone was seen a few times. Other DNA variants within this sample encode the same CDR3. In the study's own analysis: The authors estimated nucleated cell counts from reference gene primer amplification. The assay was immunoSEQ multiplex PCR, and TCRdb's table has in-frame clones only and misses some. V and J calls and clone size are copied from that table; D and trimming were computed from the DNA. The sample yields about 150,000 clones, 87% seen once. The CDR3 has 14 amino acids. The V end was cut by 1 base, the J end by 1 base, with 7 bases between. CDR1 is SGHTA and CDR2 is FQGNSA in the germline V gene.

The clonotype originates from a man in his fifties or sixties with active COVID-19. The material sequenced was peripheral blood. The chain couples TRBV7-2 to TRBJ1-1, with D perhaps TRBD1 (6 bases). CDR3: CASSLVGGNTEAFF. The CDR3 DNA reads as TGTGCCAGCAGCTTAGTAGGGGGGAACACTGAAGCTTTCTTT.